The sample holds one count of the clone carrying this TCR beta chain. The target antigen is unknown. TCRdb used MiXCR to reprocess the 5' RACE reads, holding one entry per CDR3 protein. The sample has about 730,000 distinct CDR3 sequences, 21% seen once. The data were taken from a study of identical twins. Whole-study results and caveats: Twin sharing of out-of-frame TCR alpha was underestimated by models in monozygotic pairs.

V lost 4 bases and J lost 0, with 13 bases in between. The CDR3 has 15 amino acids. Germline-derived CDR1 and CDR2 are SGHVS and FNYEAQ. Healthy Caucasians alone served as donors. In addition, the sample was reused for a study of T cells expressing NK-cell markers.

The specimen sequenced was PBMCs. The genes are TRBV7-6 and TRBJ2-7; D might be TRBD2 (6 bases). This clonotype was sampled from a young woman in good health. The CDR3 loop is CASSYTSGASYEQYF. The DNA for the CDR3 is TGTGCCAGCAGCTACACCTCGGGAGCCTCCTACGAGCAGTACTTC.